The T cell receptor beta chain under discussion was sequenced for a study of T cells in Graves' hyperthyroidism and ophthalmopathy. The V end lost 6 bases, the J end lost 3 bases, and 14 bases lay between the germline ends. The CDR3 sequence is 14 residues long. Germline V gene lookup returns CDR1 SNHLY and CDR2 FYNNEI. This clonotype showed up many times. Amplification of TCR beta CDR3 regions was performed using RNA transcripts as template. RT-PCR in the first round (using the HTBI primer set) targeted the TCR CDR3. TCRdb analysed the multiplex PCR reads with MiXCR anew, one entry per CDR3 protein. The table has fewer than 750,000 distinct CDR3 sequences, roughly 50% seen once.

The chain carries TRBV2 and TRBJ2-5, with TRBD2 as a possible D gene (5 bases). The source is a woman aged 18-29 years with Graves' hyperthyroidism. Sequencing was done on a sample of peripheral blood or thyroid tissue (not recorded which). This CDR3 is CASRIWQEEETQYF. CDR3 nucleotide sequence: TGTGCCAGCAGGATTTGGCAGGAGGAAGAGACCCAGTACTTC.